Described below is a single T cell receptor (beta chain) sequence and its context. The entry originates in a study of cytomegalovirus exposure and HLA in healthy donors. This CDR3 region has 14 residues. Germline CDR1 and CDR2: SGHRS and YFSETQ. V trimming: 4 bases; J trimming: 4 bases; junction bases outside the gene matches: 6. The PCR contained 60 Vbeta and 13 Jbeta primers. TCRdb's table, derived via immunoSEQ multiplex PCR, lists solely in-frame clones and lacks some. The sample includes about 140,000 clones, about four fifths of them seen just once. Material for sequencing was PBMCs. This clonotype was sampled from a man aged 40-49 years in good health and CMV-seronegative. J is TRBJ1-1 and V is TRBV5-1, with 8 bases matching TRBD1. This chain's CDR3 is CASSPTTGATEAFF. CDR3 DNA sequence: TGCGCCAGCAGCCCTACGACAGGGGCCACTGAAGCTTTCTTT.